This passage covers 9 T cell receptor beta chains from one sample sequenced in a study of blood T cells in healthy people across ages. Sample-barcoded 5' priming and a J-beta primer mix drove a second PCR of roughly 7 to 11 cycles. TCRdb called the 5' RACE reads again in MiXCR, with one record for every CDR3 protein. The sample lists about 1.8 million distinct CDR3 sequences; approximately 50% were seen once. Sequences were obtained from blood. The receptors here all came from a woman aged 40 to 49 in good health.

A word on this clonotype: One end of the junction does not line up with germline, which may come from a read error. This chain links TRBV20-1 with TRBJ2-1; 7 positions match TRBD2. This CDR3 has 15 residues. CDR1 and CDR2 from the germline V gene are DFQATT and SNEGSKA (reference sequence). The CDR3 spells CSATGPAGSSNEQFF. The CDR3 bases are TGCAGTGCTACCGGACCAGCGGGGTCCTCCAATGAGCAGTTCTTC.

V is TRBV27 and J is TRBJ1-1; tentatively, D is TRBD1 (5 bases). V was trimmed by 0 bases and J by 1 base, leaving 9 bases between them. Germline V gene lookup returns CDR1 MNHEY and CDR2 SMNVEV (reference sequence). This CDR3 is 15 amino acids long. Written as DNA, the CDR3 is TGTGCCAGCAGTTTATCGAAAACAGGGAACACTGAAGCTTTCTTT. This codes for CASSLSKTGNTEAFF.

The CDR3, as DNA: TGTGCCACCAGTGAGGACTACTCCTACAATGAGCAGTACTTC. It encodes CATSEDYSYNEQYF. The J gene is TRBJ2-1, the V gene TRBV24-1, with D possibly TRBD2 on 6 matching bases. The closer fit of TRBJ2-7 to the DNA end suggests the J call may be wrong. The CDR3 is 14 amino acids. Germline CDR1 and CDR2: KGHDR and SFDVKD.

This chain uses TRBV28 with TRBJ1-2; D possibly corresponds to TRBD1 (5 bases). Between the trimmed V and J ends, which lost 5 bases and 3 bases, there was a span of 10 bases. Germline V gives CDR1 MDHEN, CDR2 SYDVKM. There are 13 residues in the CDR3. In nucleotides, the CDR3 is TGTGCCAGCAGTACGGGACGCCACTATGGCTACACCTTC. Translating gives CASSTGRHYGYTF.

The chain carries TRBV7-9 and TRBJ1-4; the D is unclear. The V end was cut by 8 bases, the J end by 2 bases, with 9 bases between. The CDR3 sequence is 13 residues long. CDR1 and CDR2 from the germline V gene are SEHNR and FQNEAQ (reference sequence). Here the CDR3 reads CASSKGTNEKLFF. The CDR3 nucleotides read TGTGCCAGCTCAAAGGGTACTAATGAAAAACTGTTTTTT.

The genes are TRBV6-6 and TRBJ2-3; perhaps TRBD1 as D (5 bases). CDR3 size: 15 residues. Trimming stripped 4 bases from V and 0 bases from J, with 11 bases between. Germline-derived CDR1 and CDR2 are MNHNY and SVGAGI (reference sequence). In nucleotides, the CDR3 is TGTGCCAGCAGTTTCCAGGGTTCTAGCACAGATACGCAGTATTTT. Encoded protein: CASSFQGSSTDTQYF.

The chain is built from TRBV3-1 and TRBJ2-3, with TRBD2 as a possible D gene (6 bases). The V end lost 4 bases, the J end lost 9 bases, and 20 bases lay between the germline ends. Looked up from germline, CDR1 is LGHDT and CDR2 is YNNKEL (reference sequence). There are 15 residues in the CDR3. The CDR3: CASSPTRSVGRTQYF. CDR3 bases: TGTGCCAGCAGCCCAACCAGGAGCGTAGGGAGGACGCAGTATTTT.

This chain uses TRBV4-1 with TRBJ2-1; 10 bases are shared with TRBD2. The CDR3 has 17 residues. Germline assignment: CDR1 MGHRA and CDR2 YSYEKL. After removal of 0 bases from V and 4 bases from J, the junction contained 6 bases not matched to a gene. The chain's CDR3 is CASSQDPLAGNYNEQFF. The CDR3 coding sequence is TGCGCCAGCAGCCAAGACCCACTAGCGGGGAATTACAATGAGCAGTTCTTC.

At least ten counts were recorded for this clonotype. Relative to the germline gene, one junction end is altered; a read error may explain this. The chain carries TRBV7-9 and TRBJ2-1, with D unresolved. Germline V lookup: CDR1 SEHNR, CDR2 FQNEAQ (reference sequence). CDR3 length equals 14 residues. This CDR3 reads CASSLAGSYNEQFF. The CDR3 nucleotides read TGCGCCAGCAGCTTGGCTGGCTCCTACAATGAGCAGTTCTTC. Full variable domain (remainder filled in from reference TRBV7-9 and TRBJ2-1): DTGVSQNPRHKITKRGQNVTFRCDPISEHNRLYWYRQTLGQGPEFLTYFQNEAQLEKSRLLSDRFSAERPKGSFSTLEIQRTEQGDSAMYLCASSLAGSYNEQFFGPGTRLTVL.